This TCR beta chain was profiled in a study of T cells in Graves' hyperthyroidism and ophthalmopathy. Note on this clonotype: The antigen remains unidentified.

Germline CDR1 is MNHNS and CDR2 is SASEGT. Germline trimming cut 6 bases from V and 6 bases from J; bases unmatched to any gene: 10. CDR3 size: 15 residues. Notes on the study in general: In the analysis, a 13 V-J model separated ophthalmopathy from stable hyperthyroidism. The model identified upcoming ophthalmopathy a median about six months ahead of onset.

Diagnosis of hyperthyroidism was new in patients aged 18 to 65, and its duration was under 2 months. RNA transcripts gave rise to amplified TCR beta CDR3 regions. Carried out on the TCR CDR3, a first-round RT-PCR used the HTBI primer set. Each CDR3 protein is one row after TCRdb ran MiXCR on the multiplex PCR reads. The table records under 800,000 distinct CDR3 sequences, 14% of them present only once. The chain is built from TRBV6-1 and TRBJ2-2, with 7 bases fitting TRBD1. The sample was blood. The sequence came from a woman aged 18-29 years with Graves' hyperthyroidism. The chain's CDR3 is CASRPIDRESGELFF. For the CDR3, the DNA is TGTGCCAGCAGACCTATAGACAGGGAATCCGGGGAGCTGTTTTTT.